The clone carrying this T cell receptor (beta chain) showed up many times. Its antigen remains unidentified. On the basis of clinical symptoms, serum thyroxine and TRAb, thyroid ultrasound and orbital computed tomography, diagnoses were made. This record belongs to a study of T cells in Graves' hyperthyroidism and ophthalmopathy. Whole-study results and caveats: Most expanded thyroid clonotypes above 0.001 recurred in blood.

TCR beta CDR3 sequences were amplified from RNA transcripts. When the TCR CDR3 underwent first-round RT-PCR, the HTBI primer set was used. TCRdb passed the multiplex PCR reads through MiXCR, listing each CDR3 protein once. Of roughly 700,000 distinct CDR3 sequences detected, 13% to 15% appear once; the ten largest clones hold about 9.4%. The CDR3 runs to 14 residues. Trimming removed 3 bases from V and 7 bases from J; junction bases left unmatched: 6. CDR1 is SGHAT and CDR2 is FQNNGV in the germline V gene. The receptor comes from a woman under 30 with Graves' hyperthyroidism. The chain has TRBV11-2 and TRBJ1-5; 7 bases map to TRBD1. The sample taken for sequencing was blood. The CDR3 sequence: CASSFTGEGQPQHF. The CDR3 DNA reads TGTGCCAGCAGCTTCACAGGGGAGGGCCAGCCCCAGCATTTT.